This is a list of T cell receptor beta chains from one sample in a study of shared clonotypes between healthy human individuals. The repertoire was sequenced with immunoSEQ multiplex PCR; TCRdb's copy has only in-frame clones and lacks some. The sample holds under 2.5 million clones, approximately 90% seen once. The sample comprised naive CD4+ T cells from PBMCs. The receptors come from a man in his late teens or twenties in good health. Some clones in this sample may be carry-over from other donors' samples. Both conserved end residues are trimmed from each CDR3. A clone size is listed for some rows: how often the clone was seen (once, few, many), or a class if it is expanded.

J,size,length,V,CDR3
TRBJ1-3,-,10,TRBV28,ASRAAGGPIY
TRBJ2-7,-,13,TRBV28,ASSLGGGNKYEQY
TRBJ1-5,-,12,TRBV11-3,ASSSGGSNQPQH
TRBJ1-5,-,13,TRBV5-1,ASSLEGQGFQPQH
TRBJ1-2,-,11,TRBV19,ASSIVGQYGYT
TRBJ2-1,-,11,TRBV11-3,ASSFGGLDEQF
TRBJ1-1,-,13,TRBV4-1,ASSRDGQMNTEAF
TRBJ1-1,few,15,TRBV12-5,ASGLVQGTGGNTEAF
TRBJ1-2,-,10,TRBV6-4,ASSDSGAGYT
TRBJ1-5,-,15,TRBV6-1,ASSEALYSYSNQPQH
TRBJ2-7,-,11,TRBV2,ASSLAGGSEQY
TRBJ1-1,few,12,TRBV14,ASSKDRLNTEAF
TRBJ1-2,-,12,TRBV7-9,ASSPPGGPSGYT
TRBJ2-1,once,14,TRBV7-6,ASSLGSGSSYNEQF
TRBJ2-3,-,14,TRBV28,ASSLQGGPSTDTQY
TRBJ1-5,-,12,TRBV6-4,ASIQGFTNQPQH
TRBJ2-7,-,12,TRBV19,ASSISGSWYEQY
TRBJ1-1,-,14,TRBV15,ATSSALLGAYAEAF
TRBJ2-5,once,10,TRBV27,ASRPTQGTQY
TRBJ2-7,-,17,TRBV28,ASSLLLEGGASLGYEQY
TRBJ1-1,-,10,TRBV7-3,ASSQGQGTAF
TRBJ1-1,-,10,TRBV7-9,ASSLAGTEAF
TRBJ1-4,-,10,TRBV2,ASRGQGEKLF
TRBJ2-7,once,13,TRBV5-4,ASSFQWAGGHEQY
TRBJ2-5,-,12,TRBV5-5,ASSSFGGSKTQY
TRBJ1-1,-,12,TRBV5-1,ASSLATGDTEAF
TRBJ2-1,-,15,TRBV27,ASSLRLAGGKLDEQF
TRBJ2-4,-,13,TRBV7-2,ASSITSGGRNIQY
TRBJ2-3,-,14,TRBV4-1,ASSPPPTGDPDTQY
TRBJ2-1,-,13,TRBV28,ASESRQGSYNEQF
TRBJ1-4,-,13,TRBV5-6,ASSLTGGTNEKLF
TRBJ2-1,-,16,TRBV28,ASSLSLGGSGIFNEQF
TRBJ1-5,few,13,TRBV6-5,ASSYSRDNHQPQH
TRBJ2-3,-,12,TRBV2,ASMWGRNTDTQY
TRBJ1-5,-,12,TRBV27,ASSWGVSNQPQH
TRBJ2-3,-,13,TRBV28,ASSSTGGRTDTQY
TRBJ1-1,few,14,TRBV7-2,ASSRWTYSGNTEAF
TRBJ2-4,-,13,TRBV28,ASTATGLAKNIQY
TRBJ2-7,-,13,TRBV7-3,ASSQGTGDVYEQY
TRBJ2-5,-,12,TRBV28,ASSAPGLVKTQY
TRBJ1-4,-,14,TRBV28,ASSLNTGARGEKLF
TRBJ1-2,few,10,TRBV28,ASSYPYGGYT
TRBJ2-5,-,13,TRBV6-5,ASSYVGAGQETQY
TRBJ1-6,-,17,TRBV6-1,ASSEERQVPFFNRLVLH
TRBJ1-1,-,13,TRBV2,ASVPGGGLNTEAF
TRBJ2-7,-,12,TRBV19,ASSIGGRSAEQY